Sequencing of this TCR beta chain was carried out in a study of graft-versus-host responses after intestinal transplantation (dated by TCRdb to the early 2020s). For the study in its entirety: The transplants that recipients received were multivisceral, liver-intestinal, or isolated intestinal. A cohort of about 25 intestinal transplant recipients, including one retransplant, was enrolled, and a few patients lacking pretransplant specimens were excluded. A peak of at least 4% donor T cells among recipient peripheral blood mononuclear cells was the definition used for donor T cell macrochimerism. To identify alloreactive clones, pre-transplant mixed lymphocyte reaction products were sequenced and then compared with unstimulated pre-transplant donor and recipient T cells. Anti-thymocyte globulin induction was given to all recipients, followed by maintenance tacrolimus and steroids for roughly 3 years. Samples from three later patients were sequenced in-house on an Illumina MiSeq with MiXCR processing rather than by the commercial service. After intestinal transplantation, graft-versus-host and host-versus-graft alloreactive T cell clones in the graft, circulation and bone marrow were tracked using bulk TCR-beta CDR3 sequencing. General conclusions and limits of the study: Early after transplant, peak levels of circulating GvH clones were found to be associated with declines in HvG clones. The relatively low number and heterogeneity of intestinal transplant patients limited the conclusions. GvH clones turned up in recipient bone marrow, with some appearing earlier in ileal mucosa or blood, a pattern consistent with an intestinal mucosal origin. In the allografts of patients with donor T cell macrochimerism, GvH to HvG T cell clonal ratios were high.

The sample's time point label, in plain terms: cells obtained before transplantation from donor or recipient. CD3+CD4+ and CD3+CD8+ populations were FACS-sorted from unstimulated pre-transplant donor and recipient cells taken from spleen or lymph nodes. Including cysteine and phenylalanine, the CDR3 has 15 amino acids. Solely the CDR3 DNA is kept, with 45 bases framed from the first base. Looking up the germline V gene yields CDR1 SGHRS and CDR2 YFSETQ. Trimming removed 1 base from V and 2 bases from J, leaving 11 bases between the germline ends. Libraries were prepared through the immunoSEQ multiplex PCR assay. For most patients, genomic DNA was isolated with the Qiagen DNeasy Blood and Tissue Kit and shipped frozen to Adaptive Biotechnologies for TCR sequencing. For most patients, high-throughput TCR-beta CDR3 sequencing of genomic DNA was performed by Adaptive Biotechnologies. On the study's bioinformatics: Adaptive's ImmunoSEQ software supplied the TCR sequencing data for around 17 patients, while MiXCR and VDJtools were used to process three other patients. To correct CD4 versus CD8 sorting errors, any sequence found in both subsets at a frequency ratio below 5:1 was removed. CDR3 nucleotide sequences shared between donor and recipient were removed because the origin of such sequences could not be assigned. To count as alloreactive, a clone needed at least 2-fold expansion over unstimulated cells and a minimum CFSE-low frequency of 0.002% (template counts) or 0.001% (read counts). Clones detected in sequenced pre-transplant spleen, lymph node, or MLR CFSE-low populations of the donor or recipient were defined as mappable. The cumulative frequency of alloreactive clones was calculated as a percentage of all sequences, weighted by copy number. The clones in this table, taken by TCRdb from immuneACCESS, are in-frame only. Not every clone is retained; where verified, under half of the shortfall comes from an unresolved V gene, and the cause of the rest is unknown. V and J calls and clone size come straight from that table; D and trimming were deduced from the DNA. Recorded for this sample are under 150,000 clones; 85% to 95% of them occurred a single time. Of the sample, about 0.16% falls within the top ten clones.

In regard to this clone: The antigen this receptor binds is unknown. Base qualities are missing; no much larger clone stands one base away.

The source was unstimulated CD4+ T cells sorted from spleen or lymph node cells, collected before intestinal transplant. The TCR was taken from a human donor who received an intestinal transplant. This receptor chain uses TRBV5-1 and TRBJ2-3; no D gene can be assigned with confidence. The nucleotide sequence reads TGCGCCAGCAGCTTGACCCAAGGGTCCACAGATACGCAGTATTTT. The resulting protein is CASSLTQGSTDTQYF.